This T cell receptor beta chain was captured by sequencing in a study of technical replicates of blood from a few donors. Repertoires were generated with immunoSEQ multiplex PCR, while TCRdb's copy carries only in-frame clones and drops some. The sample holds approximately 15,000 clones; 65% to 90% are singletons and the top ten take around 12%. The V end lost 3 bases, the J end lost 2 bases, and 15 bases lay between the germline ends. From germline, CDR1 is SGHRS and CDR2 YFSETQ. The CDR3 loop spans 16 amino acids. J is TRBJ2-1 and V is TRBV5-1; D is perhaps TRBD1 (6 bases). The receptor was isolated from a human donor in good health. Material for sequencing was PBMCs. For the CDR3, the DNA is TGCGCCAGCAGCTCTTCCGGGACAACCACCTACAATGAGCAGTTCTTC. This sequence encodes CASSSSGTTTYNEQFF. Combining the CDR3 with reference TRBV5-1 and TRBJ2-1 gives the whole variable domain KAGVTQTPRYLIKTRGQQVTLSCSPISGHRSVSWYQQTPGQGLQFLFEYFSETQRNKGNFPGRFSGRQFSNSRSEMNVSTLELGDSALYLCASSSSGTTTYNEQFFGPGTRLTVL.